The 22 T cell receptor beta chains listed next were all sequenced from one sample in a study of blood T cell repertoires in COVID-19. The repertoire was sequenced with immunoSEQ multiplex PCR; TCRdb's copy has only in-frame clones and lacks some. The sample lists about 360,000 clones, 70% to 90% occurring once. Sample: peripheral blood. The receptor source for this set is a woman aged 55 to 70 with COVID-19, enrolled during active disease.

The rearrangement joins TRBV27 to TRBJ1-1; D ambiguous. CDR1 is MNHEY, CDR2 SMNVEV, per germline (reference sequence). V was shortened by 4 bases and J by 2 bases, with 8 bases between the two germline ends. This CDR3 is built from 13 residues. CDR3 nucleotides: TGTGCCAGCAGTTCCCTTTTAAACACTGAAGCTTTCTTT. Its protein is CASSSLLNTEAFF.

The rearrangement joins TRBV3-1 (or the pseudogene TRBV3-2) to TRBJ2-2; D uncertain. This CDR3 region has 12 residues. The germline V gene encodes CDR1 LGHDT and CDR2 YNNKEL (reference sequence). The ends were cut back, 3 bases at V and 5 bases at J, with 4 bases in the middle. The CDR3 nucleotides are TGTGCCAGCAGCCATAGAACCGGGGAGCTGTTTTTT. Translation gives CASSHRTGELFF.

The chain combines TRBV27 with TRBJ1-4; tentatively, D is TRBD1 (6 bases). The V gene lost 4 bases and the J gene lost 5 bases, with 14 bases spanning the gap. Germline V gene lookup returns CDR1 MNHEY and CDR2 SMNVEV (reference sequence). The CDR3 runs 15 residues. This chain's CDR3 is CASSSYGGLNEKLFF. The DNA of the CDR3 is TGTGCCAGCAGTTCCTACGGGGGGCTAAATGAAAAACTGTTTTTT.

The rearrangement links TRBV5-1 to TRBJ2-6; tentatively, D is TRBD1 (6 bases). V was trimmed by 4 bases and J by 0 bases, leaving 11 bases between them. Germline CDR1 is SGHRS and CDR2 is YFSETQ. CDR3 length: 16 amino acids. This CDR3 reads CASSGDIRSGANVLTF. CDR3 nucleotide sequence: TGCGCCAGCAGCGGGGACATTCGCTCTGGGGCCAACGTCCTGACTTTC.

V and J are TRBV7-8 and TRBJ2-3; the match to TRBD1 covers 10 bases. The CDR3 totals 16 residues. In germline, CDR1 is SGHVS, CDR2 FQNEAQ. Losses at the gene ends were 5 bases for V and 3 bases for J; bases not matched to a gene: 8. The CDR3 sequence: CASSIRQGALTDTQYF. CDR3 DNA: TGTGCCAGCAGCATCAGACAGGGGGCGCTTACAGATACGCAGTATTTT. The entire variable domain, with the rest obtained from reference TRBV7-8 and TRBJ2-3, is as follows: GAGVSQSPRYKVAKRGQDVALRCDPISGHVSLFWYQQALGQGPEFLTYFQNEAQLDKSGLPSDRFFAERPEGSVSTLKIQRTQQEDSAVYLCASSIRQGALTDTQYFGPGTRLTVL.

The chain links TRBV4-1 to TRBJ1-2, with D tentatively TRBD1 (5 bases). Germline lookup yields CDR1 MGHRA and CDR2 YSYEKL. This CDR3 is 15 amino acids long. The V and J ends lost 2 bases and 2 bases respectively, with 12 bases between them. The chain's CDR3 is CASSQTGTNNYGYTF. CDR3 DNA: TGCGCCAGCAGCCAAACAGGTACTAACAACTATGGCTACACCTTC.

The V gene is TRBV9, the J gene TRBJ1-1, with a weak D call TRBD1 (6 bases). The ends were cut back, 2 bases at V and 8 bases at J, with 16 bases in the middle. The CDR3 totals 14 residues. The germline V gene encodes CDR1 SGDLS and CDR2 YYNGEE. CDR3: CASSVGLQGTEAFF. DNA of the CDR3: TGTGCCAGCAGCGTGGGCCTACAGGGAACAGAAGCTTTCTTT.

This clone has just one count. This rearrangement joins TRBV12-3 or TRBV12-4 to TRBJ2-1; D might be TRBD2 (5 bases). V dropped 6 bases and J dropped 8 bases, with 14 bases sitting between them. CDR3 size: 13 residues. CDR3 residues: CASRKSGRDEQFF. The DNA for the CDR3 is TGTGCCAGCAGGAAATCGGGGAGAGATGAGCAGTTCTTC.

This chain uses TRBV2 with TRBJ2-7; 8 bases fit TRBD1. Trimming at V came to 6 bases and at J to 4 bases, leaving 14 bases not matched to a gene. CDR3 size: 16 residues. CDR1 and CDR2 from the germline V gene are SNHLY and FYNNEI. The CDR3 DNA sequence: TGTGCCAGCAGCAAAAGGACAGGGAACGGGGCTTACGAGCAGTACTTC. It encodes CASSKRTGNGAYEQYF.

The chain links TRBV11-1 to TRBJ2-2, with a possible D match to TRBD2 (6 bases). This CDR3 is built from 15 residues. Germline V gene lookup returns CDR1 SGHAT and CDR2 FQDESV (reference sequence). V lost 1 base and J lost 6, with 12 bases in between. DNA for the CDR3: TGTGCCAGCAGCTTAGGAGACAGCGGGCCCGGGGAGCTGTTTTTT. Translated: CASSLGDSGPGELFF.

The J gene is TRBJ1-2, the V gene TRBV6-1; TRBD1 is a possible D gene (5 bases). Trimming left V 1 base short and J 4 bases short, with 10 bases between. The CDR3 sequence is 14 residues long. Germline V gene data show CDR1 as MNHNS and CDR2 as SASEGT. The CDR3 spells CASSEGGTFYGYTF. In DNA form, the CDR3 reads TGTGCCAGCAGTGAAGGCGGGACGTTCTATGGCTACACCTTC.

This clone appeared a few times. The rearrangement joins TRBV5-4 to TRBJ2-3; D unclear. CDR1 and CDR2 (germline): SGHNT, YYREEE (reference sequence). The ends were cut back, 5 bases at V and 0 bases at J, with 4 bases in the middle. The CDR3 loop spans 12 amino acids. CDR3 in DNA: TGTGCCAGCAGTTATAGCACAGATACGCAGTATTTT. Translating gives CASSYSTDTQYF.

This chain connects TRBV19 to TRBJ1-2; D gene unclear. Germline CDR1 reads LNHDA; CDR2 reads SQIVND (reference sequence). V was cut by 5 bases and J by 3 bases, with 13 bases left in between. This CDR3 contains 14 residues. The CDR3, as DNA: TGTGCCAGTAGTCGGTCGGGGATATACTATGGCTACACCTTC. Its translation: CASSRSGIYYGYTF. The full variable domain, with the rest looked up from reference TRBV19 and TRBJ1-2, is DGGITQSPKYLFRKEGQNVTLSCEQNLNHDAMYWYRQDPGQGLRLIYYSQIVNDFQKGDIAEGYSVSREKKESFPLTVTSAQKNPTAFYLCASSRSGIYYGYTFGSGTRLTVV.

The gene calls are TRBV19 and TRBJ2-2; D is perhaps TRBD1 (5 bases). The germline gives CDR1 LNHDA, CDR2 SQIVND (reference sequence). Deletions cut 6 bases from V and 7 bases from J, with 12 bases between. The CDR3 contains 13 residues. This chain's CDR3 is CASRQGAGGELFF. The DNA for the CDR3 is TGTGCCAGTAGGCAAGGGGCCGGCGGGGAGCTGTTTTTT.

The chain links TRBV18 to TRBJ1-3; D gene uncertain. Per germline, CDR1 KGHSH and CDR2 LQKENI. The CDR3 runs to 16 residues. With 2 bases removed from V and 0 bases from J, the gap between germline ends came to 11 bases. CDR3 coding DNA: TGTGCCAGCTCACCATATGACACCTCCTCTGGAAACACCATATATTTT. Translated, it gives CASSPYDTSSGNTIYF.

This chain connects TRBV18 to TRBJ1-2, with 10 bases matching TRBD1. J gave up 8 bases and V 0 bases, and 3 bases lay outside the gene matches. The CDR3 contains 14 residues. CDR1 is KGHSH and CDR2 is LQKENI in the germline V gene. The chain's CDR3 is CASSPPGTGAGYTF. The CDR3 nucleotides read TGTGCCAGCTCACCACCGGGGACAGGGGCCGGCTACACCTTC.

The chain recombines TRBV7-3 with TRBJ1-5; D unclear. The V end lost 1 base, the J end lost 0 bases, and 10 bases lay between the germline ends. From germline, CDR1 is SGHTA and CDR2 FQGTGA. This CDR3 region has 16 residues. This CDR3 is CASSLIRSYSNQPQHF. As DNA, the CDR3 is TGTGCCAGCAGCTTAATCAGGTCCTATAGCAATCAGCCCCAGCATTTT.

This clone was seen a single time. The chain is built from TRBV5-4 and TRBJ2-5; 15 bases fit TRBD2. Germline CDR1 SGHNT, CDR2 YYREEE (reference sequence). The CDR3 sequence is 17 residues long. With V trimmed by 4 bases and J by 2 bases, 6 bases remained unmatched. The CDR3 DNA sequence: TGTGCCAGCAGCGCGGGGACTAGCGGGGGGAGACAAGAGACCCAGTACTTC. Amino acids: CASSAGTSGGRQETQYF. The variable domain in full, completed from reference TRBV5-4 and TRBJ2-5, reads ETGVTQSPTHLIKTRGQQVTLRCSSQSGHNTVSWYQQALGQGPQFIFQYYREEENGRGNFPPRFSGLQFPNYSSELNVNALELDDSALYLCASSAGTSGGRQETQYFGPGTRLLVL.

The gene calls are TRBV27 and TRBJ1-2; a possible D gene is TRBD1 (5 bases). This CDR3 is 15 amino acids long. The V gene's germline CDR1 is MNHEY and CDR2 SMNVEV (reference sequence). V was pared by 2 bases and J by 3 bases, with 13 bases between. CDR3 nucleotides: TGTGCCAGCAGTTTAAGGCCAGGGAGGGACTATGGCTACACCTTC. It codes for CASSLRPGRDYGYTF.

The CDR3 bases are TGTGCCAGCAGCTTGGCTGGCGGGGCCATCACAGATACGCAGTATTTT. This translates into CASSLAGGAITDTQYF. The chain couples TRBV5-6 to TRBJ2-3; D perhaps matches TRBD2 (6 bases). The CDR3 totals 16 residues. Trimming took off 0 bases at V and 2 bases at J, with 13 bases between the two ends. In germline, CDR1 is SGHDT, CDR2 YYEEEE. The whole variable domain, remainder taken from reference TRBV5-6 and TRBJ2-3, is DAGVTQSPTHLIKTRGQQVTLRCSPKSGHDTVSWYQQALGQGPQFIFQYYEEEERQRGNFPDRFSGHQFPNYSSELNVNALLLGDSALYLCASSLAGGAITDTQYFGPGTRLTVL.

This clone was detected only once. The chain carries TRBV12-5 and TRBJ2-3; a possible D gene is TRBD2 (6 bases). Between the trimmed V and J ends, which lost 6 bases and 6 bases, there was a span of 16 bases. The CDR3 runs to 14 residues. Germline V gene data show CDR1 as LGHNT and CDR2 as FRNRAP. CDR3 DNA sequence: TGTGCTAGTGGCGTGGGCAGGACTACTGATACGCAGTATTTT. Its translation is CASGVGRTTDTQYF.

The J gene is TRBJ1-5, the V gene TRBV7-2; D is ambiguous. CDR1 is SGHTA, CDR2 FQGNSA, per germline. The CDR3 extends over 13 amino acids. The V and J ends lost 0 bases and 7 bases respectively, with 7 bases between them. The CDR3 sequence is CASSLAEQQPQHF. The CDR3 DNA reads as TGTGCCAGCAGCTTAGCAGAGCAACAGCCCCAGCATTTT. Supplemented by reference TRBV7-2 and TRBJ1-5, the full variable domain reads GAGVSQSPSNKVTEKGKDVELRCDPISGHTALYWYRQSLGQGLEFLIYFQGNSAPDKSGLPSDRFSAERTGGSVSTLTIQRTQQEDSAVYLCASSLAEQQPQHFGDGTRLSIL.